These T cell receptor beta chains were read from a single sample in a study of breast tumors, draining lymph nodes, adjacent tissues. TCRdb recomputed calls from the multiplex PCR reads with MiXCR, one row per CDR3 protein. The sample lists fewer than 140,000 distinct CDR3 sequences, more than 25% seen once, with approximately 5.3% in the top ten. Sequencing was performed on axillary lymph node tissue. These receptors were collected from a female donor with breast cancer. Some clones in this sample may be carry-over from other donors' samples. Both conserved end residues are trimmed from each CDR3.

V: TRBV6-2/TRBV6-3
J: TRBJ2-3
CDR3: ASRRGPHSDTQY

V: TRBV5-6
J: TRBJ2-4
CDR3: ASSLLAGNIQY

V: TRBV10-3
J: TRBJ1-2
CDR3: ATRDIPNYGYT

V: TRBV7-2
J: TRBJ1-2
CDR3: AIRGGIYGYT

V: TRBV4-1
J: TRBJ2-7
CDR3: ASSQDLGHIYEQY

V: TRBV19
J: TRBJ1-6
CDR3: ASSMGQGANSPLH

V: TRBV28
J: TRBJ1-5
CDR3: ATSQGSQPQH

V: TRBV20-1
J: TRBJ2-7
CDR3: SARDLGRQSSYEQY

V: TRBV7-2
J: TRBJ2-2
CDR3: ASSQGGAGALNTGELF

V: TRBV10-3
J: TRBJ2-5
CDR3: AISGRGGRDQETQY

V: TRBV6-4
J: TRBJ1-6
CDR3: ASIGRTGSSPLH

V: TRBV15
J: TRBJ2-2
CDR3: ATSRDRPNTGELF

V: TRBV7-2
J: TRBJ2-2
CDR3: ASSLAPSGRAIANTGELF

V: TRBV20-1
J: TRBJ1-4
CDR3: SAKTGGAFVSDEKLF

V: TRBV11-2
J: TRBJ2-3
CDR3: ASSLVDSSDTQY

V: TRBV7-9
J: TRBJ2-7
CDR3: ASSVKDIQYFGYEQY

V: TRBV7-9
J: TRBJ2-3
CDR3: ASSVTTSTDTQY

V: TRBV6-7
J: TRBJ2-3
CDR3: ARSYGPGPSSQY

V: TRBV19
J: TRBJ1-4
CDR3: ASSLGQPNEKLF

V: TRBV7-2
J: TRBJ2-1
CDR3: ASSLVTGLRGNEQF

V: TRBV25-1
J: TRBJ1-2
CDR3: ASSETGGSYGYT

V: TRBV20-1
J: TRBJ2-5
CDR3: SARGTAQETQY

V: TRBV5-1
J: TRBJ2-7
CDR3: AGSFAGYEHY

V: TRBV29-1
J: TRBJ2-1
CDR3: SVDLSGEQF

V: TRBV25-1
J: TRBJ1-4
CDR3: ASSEGSEKLF

V: TRBV27
J: TRBJ1-2
CDR3: ASSSLHDSNYGYT

V: TRBV7-2
J: TRBJ1-2
CDR3: ASSPRTGTNYGYT

V: TRBV2
J: TRBJ2-2
CDR3: ASSSSQGGTGELF

V: TRBV6-2/TRBV6-3
J: TRBJ2-3
CDR3: ASSYYPSGSTDTQY

V: TRBV2
J: TRBJ1-1
CDR3: ASSARVWDGGKSEAF

V: TRBV20-1
J: TRBJ1-6
CDR3: SARDGGSGSPLH

V: TRBV7-8
J: TRBJ1-6
CDR3: ASSLTSGGVNSPLH

V: TRBV5-1
J: TRBJ1-4
CDR3: ASSLAPHGDFNEKLF

V: TRBV2
J: TRBJ2-1
CDR3: ASSQQPSGQNNEQF

V: TRBV20-1
J: TRBJ2-1
CDR3: SAEKQSSYNEQF

V: TRBV7-8
J: TRBJ2-7
CDR3: ASSSPGLVVSYEQY

V: TRBV6-1
J: TRBJ2-6
CDR3: ASGDSPYSGANVLT

V: TRBV4-1
J: TRBJ2-5
CDR3: ASSQDQSGGPRGTQY

V: TRBV6-2/TRBV6-3
J: TRBJ1-2
CDR3: ASSYSQGYDGYT

V: TRBV20-1
J: TRBJ2-2
CDR3: SASGNTGELF

V: TRBV12-3/TRBV12-4
J: TRBJ2-5
CDR3: ASRKGGLQETQY

V: TRBV2
J: TRBJ1-1
CDR3: ASSELENTEAF

V: TRBV27
J: TRBJ2-7
CDR3: ASSLSPASAPYEQY

V: TRBV7-9
J: TRBJ1-5
CDR3: ASSLDGFNQPQH

V: TRBV28
J: TRBJ2-5
CDR3: ASSRPLVPETQY

V: TRBV11-2
J: TRBJ2-1
CDR3: ASSLGTGSHNEQF

V: TRBV4-2
J: TRBJ1-4
CDR3: ASSQDLVGELF

V: TRBV4-3
J: TRBJ2-1
CDR3: ASSQGDRESDEQF

V: TRBV13
J: TRBJ2-3
CDR3: ASSLRGATDTQY

V: TRBV19
J: TRBJ2-5
CDR3: ASSMRGQITETQY